One T cell receptor beta chain is described in this entry. It was with 60 Vbeta and 13 Jbeta primers that the PCR ran. Assay used: immunoSEQ multiplex PCR; TCRdb lists only in-frame clones, some missing. The sample shows 100,000 to 150,000 clones, around 74% of them seen only once. The V end lost 0 bases, the J end lost 9 bases, and 15 bases lay between the germline ends. CDR3 length: 15 residues. Germline CDR1 reads LGHNA; CDR2 reads YSLEER. This entry belongs to a study of cytomegalovirus exposure and HLA in healthy donors. J is TRBJ2-1 and V is TRBV4-3; D might be TRBD1 (6 bases). The sample comprised PBMCs. The sequence was obtained from a male donor in good health and CMV-seronegative. CDR3 coding DNA: TGCGCCAGCAGCCAAGATCGGGTAGGGGGTGTTGAGCAGTTCTTC. Protein: CASSQDRVGGVEQFF.